The sample holds a few counts of the clone carrying this TCR beta chain. The antigen is undetermined. Each CDR3 protein gets one entry after TCRdb re-called the reads with MiXCR. This sample carries about 330,000 distinct CDR3 sequences, roughly 36% of them seen once, and the ten largest clones take about 13%. This entry belongs to a study of T cell repertoires in cytomegalovirus infection. Turning to the study itself: It was recently identified HLA-C-restricted and well-studied HLA-B-restricted CMV epitopes that the study used. Indicated by public TCR beta signatures were CMV infection and matching HLA type.

Study-wide results and limits: Dominant in the ex vivo response were TCR beta clonotypes restricted by HLA-C and specific for CMV. Summed frequency of shared TCR beta families picked out CMV carriers who also had the relevant HLA.

From germline, CDR1 is SEHNR and CDR2 FQNEAQ (reference sequence). The CDR3 runs 15 residues. Trimming shortened V by 2 bases and J by 0 bases, and 10 bases separated the two germline ends. The origin of this receptor is a human donor in good health (CMV status not recorded). Some clones in this sample may be carry-over from other donors' samples. The sample in question was cultured PBMCs, obtained from culture after CMV antigen stimulation. V usage is TRBV7-9 and J usage is TRBJ1-2; no clear D gene. This CDR3 is CASSLQSTPNYGYTF. Here the CDR3 DNA reads TGTGCCAGCAGCTTACAGTCTACCCCTAACTATGGCTACACCTTC.